This TCR beta chain was recorded in a study of blood T cell repertoires in COVID-19. Looking at the study overall: From T cells, B-cell-depleted T cells, or PBMCs came the material, which was cDNA or gDNA.

Some clones are missing from TCRdb's copy, which holds only in-frame ones; the method was immunoSEQ multiplex PCR. The sample contains some 280,000 clones, about 89% of which appear only once. The sequencing input was peripheral blood. The receptor was isolated from a woman aged 55-69 years with acute or convalescent COVID-19.

The CDR3 sequence: CASSEERGQETQYF. The CDR3 nucleotides read TGTGCCAGCAGTGAAGAACGGGGCCAAGAGACCCAGTACTTC. The J gene is TRBJ2-5, the V gene TRBV2; TRBD2 might be the D (5 bases). The germline V gene has CDR1 SNHLY and CDR2 FYNNEI. The CDR3 extends over 14 amino acids. Trimming left V 1 base short and J 1 base short, with 7 bases between.